This T cell receptor (beta chain) was profiled in a study of esophageal squamous cell carcinoma under preoperative chemotherapy. The study's findings and limits: Clonal contraction, more than amplification, hit abundant clones after paclitaxel-nedaplatin. After treatment, tumor-infiltrating lymphocytes seemed to come partly from incoming peripheral T cells, not only local changes.

Sample time point: after preoperative PTX-NDP chemotherapy. To note about this clonotype: Its antigen is still unknown.

TCRdb ran MiXCR on the PCR reads and lists one entry per CDR3 protein. Of about 32,000 distinct CDR3 sequences listed, around 50% are singletons. The V gene's germline CDR1 is SGHAT and CDR2 FQDESV (reference sequence). CDR3 length equals 16 residues. Trimming pared 6 bases from V and 1 base from J, leaving 17 bases between. The V gene is TRBV11-1, the J gene TRBJ2-3, with D perhaps assigned TRBD1 or TRBD2 (6 bases each). This sequence was found in a human donor with esophageal squamous cell carcinoma. The donor label of this sample is uncertain. Collection of the sample occurred from a patient given preoperative chemotherapy. The CDR3 region is CASRGTGGGGTDTQYF. In DNA, the CDR3 is TGTGCCAGCAGGGGGACTGGGGGCGGGGGCACAGATACGCAGTATTTT.